The text below deals with one TCR beta chain. The antigen is unknown. The V segment lost 3 bases and the J segment 2 bases; nucleotides outside the gene matches: 11. CDR3 length: 18 amino acids. Looked up from germline, CDR1 is MNHEY and CDR2 is SMNVEV (reference sequence). This sample was included in a study of a mutant IDH1 vaccine in newly diagnosed glioma. Whole-study context: Patients previously underwent radiotherapy, temozolomide, or both, and most underwent both.

This table comes from immunoSEQ multiplex PCR, and its TCRdb copy is limited to in-frame clones, with some not included. This sample has around 30,000 clones, with around 80% found just once. The sample's time point: week 23, last vaccination. Doses consisted of 300 ug of mutant IDH1 20-mer peptide each, paired with topical imiquimod. This receptor was identified in a woman aged 18-30 years with glioma. The chain combines TRBV27 with TRBJ2-2; 8 bases fit TRBD2. The material sequenced was PBMCs, taken from a glioma patient whose treatment included an IDH1 peptide vaccine. In DNA form, the CDR3 reads TGTGCCAGCAGTTTGCTTTCTGGCGGGGGGCCAAACACCGGGGAGCTGTTTTTT. Amino acids: CASSLLSGGGPNTGELFF.